This T cell receptor beta chain derives from a study of siplizumab effects on memory and regulatory T cells. Assay used: immunoSEQ multiplex PCR; TCRdb lists only in-frame clones, some missing. The sample has around 78,000 clones; under 95% are singletons. Points from the study as a whole: Tregs proliferating in siplizumab cultures lacked confirmation of their suppressive function. In roughly 80-97% of proliferating CD4+ or CD8+ clones, a naive or memory phenotype could not be assigned. The alloresponse seemed to draw substantially on naive T cells, which appeared more diverse than memory cells. Relative to controls at around 25%, mappable alloreactive CD4+ clones exhibited a mean Treg-derived proportion of around 65% with siplizumab.

As regards this clone: The antigen is unknown.

Sequencing was carried out using CD8+ T cells sorted from blood. The clonotype originates from a human donor in good health.

The DNA of the CDR3 is TGTGCCAGTAGTATTGGTTCACCCGGGGAGCTGTTTTTT. Translated: CASSIGSPGELFF. The chain has TRBV19 and TRBJ2-2; D remains ambiguous. Trimming stripped 3 bases from V and 6 bases from J, with 8 bases between. Germline lookup yields CDR1 LNHDA and CDR2 SQIVND (reference sequence). This CDR3 contains 13 residues.